Listed here is a single T cell receptor beta chain. Its specificity is not known. CDR1 and CDR2 (germline): SGHTA, FQGNSA. With 4 bases removed from V and 3 bases from J, the gap between germline ends came to 8 bases. This CDR3 has 13 amino acids. The entry originates in a study of T cell repertoires in cytomegalovirus infection. Study observations and caveats: The response measured ex vivo was dominated by TCR beta clonotypes (HLA-C-restricted and CMV-specific).

MiXCR, applied by TCRdb to the reads, yields one record per CDR3 protein. The table has about 900,000 distinct CDR3 sequences, roughly 30% seen once. The J gene is TRBJ2-3, the V gene TRBV7-2; possible D gene TRBD2, 5 bases. The origin of this receptor is a human donor in good health (CMV status not recorded). Some clones in this sample may be carry-over from other donors' samples. Sequencing was performed on cultured CD8+ T cells from PBMCs, taken from culture after CMV antigen stimulation. The CDR3 nucleotides are TGTGCCAGCAGCTGGTGGAGGACAGATACGCAGTATTTT. Amino acids: CASSWWRTDTQYF.